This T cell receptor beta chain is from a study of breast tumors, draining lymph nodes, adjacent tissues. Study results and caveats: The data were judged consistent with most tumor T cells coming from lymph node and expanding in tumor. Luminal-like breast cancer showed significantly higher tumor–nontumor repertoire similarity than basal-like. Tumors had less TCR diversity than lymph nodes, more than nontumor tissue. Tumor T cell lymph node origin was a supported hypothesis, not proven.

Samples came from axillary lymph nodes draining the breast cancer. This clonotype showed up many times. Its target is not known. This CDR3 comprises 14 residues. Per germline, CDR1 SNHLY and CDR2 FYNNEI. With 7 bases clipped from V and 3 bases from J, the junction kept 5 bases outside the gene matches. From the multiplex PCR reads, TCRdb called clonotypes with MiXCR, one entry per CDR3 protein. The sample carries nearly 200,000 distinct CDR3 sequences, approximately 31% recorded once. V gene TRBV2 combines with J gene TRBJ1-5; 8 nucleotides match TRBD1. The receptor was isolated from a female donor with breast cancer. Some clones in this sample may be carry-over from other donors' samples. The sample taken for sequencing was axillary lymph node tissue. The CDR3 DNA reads TGTGCCAGCACTTCGGACAGGGACAATCAGCCCCAGCATTTT. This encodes CASTSDRDNQPQHF.